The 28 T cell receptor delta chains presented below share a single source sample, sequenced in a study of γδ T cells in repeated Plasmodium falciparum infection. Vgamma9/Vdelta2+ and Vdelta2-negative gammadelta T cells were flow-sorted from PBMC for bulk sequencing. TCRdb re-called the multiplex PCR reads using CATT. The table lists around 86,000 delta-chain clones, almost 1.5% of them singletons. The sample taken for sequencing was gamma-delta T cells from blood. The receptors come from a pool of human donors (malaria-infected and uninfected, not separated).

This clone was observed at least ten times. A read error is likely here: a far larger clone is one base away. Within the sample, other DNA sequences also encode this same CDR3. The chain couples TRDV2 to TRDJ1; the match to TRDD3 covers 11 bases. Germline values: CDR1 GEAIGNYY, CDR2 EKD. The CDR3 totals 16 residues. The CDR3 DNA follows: TGTGCCTGCGACACTCTGGGGGATACCACCCCCGATAAACTCATCTTT. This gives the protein CACDTLGDTTPDKLIF.

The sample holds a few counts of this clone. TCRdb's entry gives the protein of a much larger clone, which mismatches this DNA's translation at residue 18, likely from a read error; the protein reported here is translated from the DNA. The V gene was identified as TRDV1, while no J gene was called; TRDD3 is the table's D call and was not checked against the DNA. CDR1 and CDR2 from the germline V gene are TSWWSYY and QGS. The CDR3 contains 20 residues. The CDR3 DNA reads TGTGCTCTTGGGGAACTTGGAAGATGGGGGATACTTAGGTACACCGATAAACCCATCTTT. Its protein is CALGELGRWGILRYTDKPIF.

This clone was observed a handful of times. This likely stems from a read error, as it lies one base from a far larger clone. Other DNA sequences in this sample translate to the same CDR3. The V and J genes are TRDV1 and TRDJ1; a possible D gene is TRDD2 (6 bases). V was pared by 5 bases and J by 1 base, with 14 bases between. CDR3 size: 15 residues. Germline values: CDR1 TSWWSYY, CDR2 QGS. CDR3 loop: CALGSYYRGTDKLIF. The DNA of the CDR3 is TGTGCTCTTGGGTCCTACTATCGAGGCACCGATAAACTCATCTTT.

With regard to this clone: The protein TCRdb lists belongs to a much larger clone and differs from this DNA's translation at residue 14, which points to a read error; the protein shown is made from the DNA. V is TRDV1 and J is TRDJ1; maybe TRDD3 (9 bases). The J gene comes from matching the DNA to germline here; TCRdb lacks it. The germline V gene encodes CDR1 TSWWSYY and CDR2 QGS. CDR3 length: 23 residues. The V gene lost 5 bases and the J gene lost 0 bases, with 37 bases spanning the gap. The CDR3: CALGFPRDFLHWGTHPYTDKLIF. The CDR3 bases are TGTGCTCTTGGGTTTCCACGAGACTTCCTACACTGGGGGACTCACCCGTACACCGATAAACTCATCTTT.

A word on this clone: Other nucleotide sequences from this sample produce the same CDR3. This CDR3 reads CALGATALPHETGGITELIF. CDR3 DNA sequence: TGTGCTCTTGGGGCGACGGCTCTCCCTCACGAAACTGGGGGGATAACAGAACTCATCTTT. This chain connects TRDV1 to TRDJ1; 8 positions agree with TRDD3. The J gene comes from matching the DNA to germline here; TCRdb lacks it. Germline-derived CDR1 and CDR2 are TSWWSYY and QGS. V was clipped by 4 bases and J by 9 bases; unmatched bases: 28. CDR3 length: 20 residues.

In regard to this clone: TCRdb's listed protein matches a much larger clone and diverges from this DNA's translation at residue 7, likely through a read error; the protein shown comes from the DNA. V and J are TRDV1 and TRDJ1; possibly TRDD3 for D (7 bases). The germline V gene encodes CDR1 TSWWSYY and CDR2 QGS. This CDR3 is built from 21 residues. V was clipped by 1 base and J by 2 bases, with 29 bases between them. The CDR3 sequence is CALGEPSKAFPYWGYTDKLIF. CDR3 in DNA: TGTGCTCTTGGGGAACCCTCGAAGGCCTTCCCGTACTGGGGATATACCGATAAACTCATCTTT.

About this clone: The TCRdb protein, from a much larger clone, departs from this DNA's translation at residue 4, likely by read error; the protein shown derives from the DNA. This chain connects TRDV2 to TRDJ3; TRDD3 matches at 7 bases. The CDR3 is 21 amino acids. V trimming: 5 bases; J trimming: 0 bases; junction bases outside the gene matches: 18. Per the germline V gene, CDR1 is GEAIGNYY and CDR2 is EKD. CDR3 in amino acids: CACGTVLGSPPSSWDTRQMFF. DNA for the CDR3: TGTGCCTGTGGCACGGTACTGGGGTCACCTCCTAGCTCCTGGGACACCCGACAGATGTTTTTC.

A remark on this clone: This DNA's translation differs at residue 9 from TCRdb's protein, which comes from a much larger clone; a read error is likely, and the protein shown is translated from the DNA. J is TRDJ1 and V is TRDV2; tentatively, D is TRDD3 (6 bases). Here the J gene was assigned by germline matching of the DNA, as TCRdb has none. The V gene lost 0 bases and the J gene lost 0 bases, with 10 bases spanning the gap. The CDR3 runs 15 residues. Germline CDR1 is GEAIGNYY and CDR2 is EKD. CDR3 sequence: CACDTGDAHTDKLIF. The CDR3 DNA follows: TGTGCCTGTGACACCGGGGATGCGCACACCGATAAACTCATCTTT.

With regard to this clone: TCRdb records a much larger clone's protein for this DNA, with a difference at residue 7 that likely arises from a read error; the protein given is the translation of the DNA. For the CDR3, the DNA is TGTGCCTGTGACACCGGTAGGCCGGTTGGACCTCCGACAGCACCACACAACACCGATAAACTCATCTTT. This encodes CACDTGRPVGPPTAPHNTDKLIF. The chain joins TRDV2 to TRDJ1; D not certain. The J gene, missing from TCRdb, was assigned here through DNA to germline matching. CDR3 size: 23 residues. Germline values: CDR1 GEAIGNYY, CDR2 EKD. The germline V and J ends were trimmed by 0 bases and 0 bases, with 34 bases remaining between them.

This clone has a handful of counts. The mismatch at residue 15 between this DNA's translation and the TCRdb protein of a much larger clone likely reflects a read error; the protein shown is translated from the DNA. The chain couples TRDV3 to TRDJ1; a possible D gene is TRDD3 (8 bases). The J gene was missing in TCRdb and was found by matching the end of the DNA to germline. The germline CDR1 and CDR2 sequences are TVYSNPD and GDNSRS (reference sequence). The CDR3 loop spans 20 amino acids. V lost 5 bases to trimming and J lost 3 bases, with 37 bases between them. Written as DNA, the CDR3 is TGTGCCCTATTCCGCCTTCCTCGATGGGGGATGATGGCGGACGCCGATAAACTCATCTTT. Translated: CALFRLPRWGMMADADKLIF.

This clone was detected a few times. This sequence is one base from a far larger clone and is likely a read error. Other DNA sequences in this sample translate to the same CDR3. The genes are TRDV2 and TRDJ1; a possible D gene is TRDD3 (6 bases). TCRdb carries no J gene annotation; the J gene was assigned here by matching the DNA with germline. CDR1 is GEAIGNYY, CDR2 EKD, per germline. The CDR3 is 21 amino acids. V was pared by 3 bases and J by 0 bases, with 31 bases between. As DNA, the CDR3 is TGTGCCTGTGACCCTCTGCACGTGTCTGGGGTAAAAGTGCCGTACACCGATAAACTCATCTTT. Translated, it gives CACDPLHVSGVKVPYTDKLIF.

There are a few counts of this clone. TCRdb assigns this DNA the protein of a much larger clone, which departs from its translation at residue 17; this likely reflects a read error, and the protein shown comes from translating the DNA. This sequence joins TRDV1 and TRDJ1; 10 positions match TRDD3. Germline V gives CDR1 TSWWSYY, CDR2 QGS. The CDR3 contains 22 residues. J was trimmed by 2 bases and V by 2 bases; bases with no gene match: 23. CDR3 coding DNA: TGTGCTCTTGGGGAATGCTCCACCTCACAGGGGGATACGTTGAAATTGACCGATAAACTCATCTTT. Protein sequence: CALGECSTSQGDTLKLTDKLIF.

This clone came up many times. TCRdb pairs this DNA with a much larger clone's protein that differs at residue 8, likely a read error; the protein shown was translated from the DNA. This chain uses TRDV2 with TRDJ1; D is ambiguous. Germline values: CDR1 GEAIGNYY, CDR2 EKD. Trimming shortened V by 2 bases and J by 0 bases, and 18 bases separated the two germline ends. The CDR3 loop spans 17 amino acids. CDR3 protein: CACDRVGVPPYTDKLIF. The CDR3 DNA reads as TGTGCCTGTGACAGAGTCGGGGTACCCCCCTACACCGATAAACTCATCTTT.

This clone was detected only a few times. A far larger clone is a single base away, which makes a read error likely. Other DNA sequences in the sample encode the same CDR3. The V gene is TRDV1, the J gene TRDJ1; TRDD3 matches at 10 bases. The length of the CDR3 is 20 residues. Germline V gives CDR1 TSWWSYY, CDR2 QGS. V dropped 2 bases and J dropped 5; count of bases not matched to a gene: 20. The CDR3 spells CALGESVFLRGIRSADKLIF. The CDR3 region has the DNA TGTGCTCTTGGGGAAAGCGTCTTCCTACGGGGGATACGGAGCGCTGATAAACTCATCTTT.

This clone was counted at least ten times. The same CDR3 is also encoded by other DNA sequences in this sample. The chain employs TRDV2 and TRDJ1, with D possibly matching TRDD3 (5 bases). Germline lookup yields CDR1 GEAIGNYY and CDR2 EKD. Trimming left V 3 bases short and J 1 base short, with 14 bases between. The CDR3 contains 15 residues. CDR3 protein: CACDGISIRTDKLIF. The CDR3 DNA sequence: TGTGCCTGTGACGGGATTTCGATTCGCACCGATAAACTCATCTTT.

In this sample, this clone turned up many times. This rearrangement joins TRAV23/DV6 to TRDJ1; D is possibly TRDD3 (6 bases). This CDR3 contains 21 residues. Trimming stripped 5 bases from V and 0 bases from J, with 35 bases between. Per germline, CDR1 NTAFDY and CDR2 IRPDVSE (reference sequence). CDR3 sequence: CAARPLKLRGTRWVYTDKLIF. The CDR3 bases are TGTGCAGCTAGGCCGTTAAAGCTACGGGGGACGCGCTGGGTATACACCGATAAACTCATCTTT.

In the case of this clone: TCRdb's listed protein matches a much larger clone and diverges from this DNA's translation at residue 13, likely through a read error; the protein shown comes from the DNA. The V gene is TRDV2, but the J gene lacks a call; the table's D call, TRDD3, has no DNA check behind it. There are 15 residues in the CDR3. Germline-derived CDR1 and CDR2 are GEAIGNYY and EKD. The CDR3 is CACDGGGRYTDKPIF. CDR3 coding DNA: TGTGCCTGTGACGGCGGGGGGAGATACACCGATAAACCCATCTTT.

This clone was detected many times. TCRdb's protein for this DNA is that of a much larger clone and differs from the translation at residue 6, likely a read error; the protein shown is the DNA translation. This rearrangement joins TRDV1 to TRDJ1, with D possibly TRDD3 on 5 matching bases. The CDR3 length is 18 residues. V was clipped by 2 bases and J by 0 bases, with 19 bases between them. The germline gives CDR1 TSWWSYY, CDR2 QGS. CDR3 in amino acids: CALGEAGGIPSYTDKLIF. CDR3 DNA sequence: TGTGCTCTTGGGGAAGCGGGAGGGATCCCATCCTACACCGATAAACTCATCTTT.

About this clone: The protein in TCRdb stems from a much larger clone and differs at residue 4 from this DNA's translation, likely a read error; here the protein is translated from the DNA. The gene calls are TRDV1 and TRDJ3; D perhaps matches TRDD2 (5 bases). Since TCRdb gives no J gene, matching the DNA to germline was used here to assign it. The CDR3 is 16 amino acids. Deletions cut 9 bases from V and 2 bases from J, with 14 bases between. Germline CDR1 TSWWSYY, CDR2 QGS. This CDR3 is CALDLRHTWDTRQMFF. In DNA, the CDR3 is TGTGCTCTAGACCTACGGCACACCTGGGACACCCGACAGATGTTTTTC.

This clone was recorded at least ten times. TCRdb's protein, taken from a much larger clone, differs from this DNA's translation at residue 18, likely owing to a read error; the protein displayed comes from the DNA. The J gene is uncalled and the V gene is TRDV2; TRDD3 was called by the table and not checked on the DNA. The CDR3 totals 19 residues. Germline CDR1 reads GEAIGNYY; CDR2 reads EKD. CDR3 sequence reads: CACDTLTGGSRGHTDKLTF. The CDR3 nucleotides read TGTGCCTGTGACACCCTGACTGGGGGATCCCGGGGCCACACCGATAAACTCACCTTT.

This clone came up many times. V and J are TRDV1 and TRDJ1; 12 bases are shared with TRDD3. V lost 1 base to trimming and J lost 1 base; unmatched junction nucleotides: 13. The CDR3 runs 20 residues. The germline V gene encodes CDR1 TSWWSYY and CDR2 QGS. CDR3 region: CALGEPALAGGYEATDKLIF. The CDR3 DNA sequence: TGTGCTCTTGGGGAACCCGCTCTAGCTGGGGGATACGAGGCCACCGATAAACTCATCTTT.

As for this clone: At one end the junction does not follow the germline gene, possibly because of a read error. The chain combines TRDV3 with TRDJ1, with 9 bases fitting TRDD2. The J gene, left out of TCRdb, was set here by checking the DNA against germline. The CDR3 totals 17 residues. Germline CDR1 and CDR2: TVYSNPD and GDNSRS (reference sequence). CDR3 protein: CAFRPSYRLGYTDRLIF. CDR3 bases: TGTGCCTTTCGGCCTTCCTACAGACTGGGGTACACCGATAGACTCATCTTT.

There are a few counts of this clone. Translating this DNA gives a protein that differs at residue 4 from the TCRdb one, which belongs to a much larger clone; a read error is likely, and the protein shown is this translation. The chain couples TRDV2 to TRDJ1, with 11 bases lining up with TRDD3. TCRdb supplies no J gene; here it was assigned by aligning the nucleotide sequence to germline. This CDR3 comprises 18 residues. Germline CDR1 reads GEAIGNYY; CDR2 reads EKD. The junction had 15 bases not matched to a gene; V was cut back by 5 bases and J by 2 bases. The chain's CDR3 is CACGILRGGGYGTDKLIF. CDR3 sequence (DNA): TGTGCCTGTGGCATACTCCGTGGTGGGGGATACGGGACCGATAAACTCATCTTT.

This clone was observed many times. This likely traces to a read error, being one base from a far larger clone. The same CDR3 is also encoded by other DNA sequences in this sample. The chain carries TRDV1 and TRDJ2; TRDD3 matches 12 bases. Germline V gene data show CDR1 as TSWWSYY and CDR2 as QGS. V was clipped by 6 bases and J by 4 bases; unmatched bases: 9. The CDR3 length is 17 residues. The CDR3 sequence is CALGFTGGYPPTAQLFF. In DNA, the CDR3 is TGTGCTCTTGGATTCACTGGGGGATACCCCCCGACAGCACAACTCTTCTTT.

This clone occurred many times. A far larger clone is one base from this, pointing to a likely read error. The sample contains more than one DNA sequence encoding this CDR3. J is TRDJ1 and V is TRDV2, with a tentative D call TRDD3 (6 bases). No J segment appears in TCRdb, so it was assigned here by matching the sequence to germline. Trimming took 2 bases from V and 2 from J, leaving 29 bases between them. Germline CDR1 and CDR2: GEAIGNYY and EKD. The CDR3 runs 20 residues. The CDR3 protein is CACDRRYWVTKGRTTDKLIF. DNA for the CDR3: TGTGCCTGTGACAGGCGGTACTGGGTCACCAAGGGGAGGACGACCGATAAACTCATCTTT.

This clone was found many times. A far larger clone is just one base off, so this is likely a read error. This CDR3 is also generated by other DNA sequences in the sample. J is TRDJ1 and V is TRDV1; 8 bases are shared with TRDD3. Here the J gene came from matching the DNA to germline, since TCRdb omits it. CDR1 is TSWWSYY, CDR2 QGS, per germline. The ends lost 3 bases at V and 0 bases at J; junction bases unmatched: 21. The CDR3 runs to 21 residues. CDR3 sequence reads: CALGELAFPNTGGTYTDKLIF. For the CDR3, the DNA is TGTGCTCTTGGGGAGTTGGCCTTCCCGAATACTGGGGGCACTTACACCGATAAACTCATCTTT.

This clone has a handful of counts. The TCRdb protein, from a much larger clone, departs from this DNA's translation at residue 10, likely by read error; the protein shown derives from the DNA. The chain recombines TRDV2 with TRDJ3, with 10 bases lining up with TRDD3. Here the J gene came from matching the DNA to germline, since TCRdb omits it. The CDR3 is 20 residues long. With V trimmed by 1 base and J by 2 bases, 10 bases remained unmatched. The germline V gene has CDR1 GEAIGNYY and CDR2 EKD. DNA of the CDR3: TGTGCCTGTGACACGGATACTGGGGGATCCGACCCCTGGGACACCCGACAGATGTTTTTC. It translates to CACDTDTGGSDPWDTRQMFF.

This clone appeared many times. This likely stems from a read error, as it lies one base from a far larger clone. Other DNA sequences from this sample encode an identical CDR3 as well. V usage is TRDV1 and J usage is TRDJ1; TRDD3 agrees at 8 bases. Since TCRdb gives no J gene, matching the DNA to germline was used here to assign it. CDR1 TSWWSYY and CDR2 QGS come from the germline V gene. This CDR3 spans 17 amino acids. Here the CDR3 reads CALGEIWGSPLTDKLIF. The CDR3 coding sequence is TGTGCCCTTGGGGAAATCTGGGGGAGCCCCCTCACCGATAAACTCATCTTT.